The sequence of this T cell receptor beta chain was determined in a study of Ad26.COV2.S vaccination and SARS-CoV-2 variants. As for the study in general: The authors gave Ad26.COV2.S intramuscularly, either once or twice 56 days apart.

The data were produced by immunoSEQ multiplex PCR, yet TCRdb's version contains in-frame clones alone and is incomplete. Of about 350,000 clones listed, around nine tenths were seen once; the top ten hold about 4.6%. Documented treatment: around 19 received Ad26.COV2.S at low or high dose, single or two shots; about 5 received placebo; per-sample allocation not given. Samples came from day 63 after the first vaccine or placebo injection. The ends were cut back, 2 bases at V and 2 bases at J, with 15 bases in the middle. Germline V gene lookup returns CDR1 KGHSH and CDR2 LQKENI. The CDR3 has 16 residues.

This TCR was recovered from a person between 18 and 59 years old who received the Ad26.COV2.S COVID-19 vaccine or a placebo. This chain joins TRBV18 and TRBJ1-1; no firm D call. This sample comprised peripheral blood, obtained in a trial of Ad26.COV2.S vaccine versus placebo. CDR3 DNA: TGTGCCAGCTCACCAAATCCCGCTACTTCTAACACTGAAGCTTTCTTT. This gives the protein CASSPNPATSNTEAFF.